The present entry profiles one T cell receptor beta chain with its context. The data were produced by immunoSEQ multiplex PCR, yet TCRdb's version contains in-frame clones alone and is incomplete. Of about 2,100,000 clones detected, approximately 94% appear once; the ten largest clones hold 1.5% to 2%. J lost 6 bases, V lost 2 bases, and 11 bases had no gene match. CDR3 length: 17 amino acids. Germline V CDR1 and CDR2: SEHNR, FQNEAQ (reference sequence). CD8 cells regarded as naive lacked CD45RO, were positively chosen for CCR7, and omitted terminally differentiated effector memory CD45RA+ cells. The data originate from a study of shared clonotypes between healthy human individuals.

The specimen was naive CD8+ T cells from PBMCs. The origin of this receptor is a man aged 18 to 29 in good health. Some clones in this sample may be carry-over from other donors' samples. The genes are TRBV7-9 and TRBJ2-2; TRBD2 matches 8 bases. This chain's CDR3 is CASSLTGGPRSAGELFF. The CDR3 coding sequence is TGTGCCAGCAGCTTAACGGGAGGGCCACGGTCCGCCGGGGAGCTGTTTTTT.